The 18 T cell receptor beta chains presented below share a single source sample, sequenced in a study of blood T cell repertoires in COVID-19. Measured with immunoSEQ multiplex PCR; TCRdb has only the in-frame clones, and not every one. The repertoire holds 100,000 or so clones, with 84% as singletons. What was sequenced was peripheral blood. These receptors all come from a man aged 40-55 years with active or convalescent COVID-19.

A few counts support this clone. The chain recombines TRBV25-1 with TRBJ1-6; tentatively, D is TRBD1 (6 bases). Looked up from germline, CDR1 is MGHDK and CDR2 is SYGVNS. The CDR3 is 14 residues long. V was clipped by 5 bases and J by 5 bases, with 10 bases between them. CDR3 residues: CASSRAGDNSPLHF. DNA for the CDR3: TGTGCCAGCAGTCGGGCAGGGGATAATTCACCCCTCCACTTT. The full variable domain, rest sourced from reference TRBV25-1 and TRBJ1-6, is EADIYQTPRYLVIGTGKKITLECSQTMGHDKMYWYQQDPGMELHLIHYSYGVNSTEKGDLSSESTVSRIRTEHFPLTLESARPSHTSQYLCASSRAGDNSPLHFGNGTRLTVT.

The chain joins TRBV11-2 to TRBJ2-1, with 8 positions matching TRBD2. With V trimmed by 4 bases and J by 9 bases, 8 bases remained unmatched. The CDR3 runs 14 residues. Germline V gives CDR1 SGHAT, CDR2 FQNNGV. CDR3 in amino acids: CASSSGLVMSEQFF. As DNA, the CDR3 is TGTGCCAGCAGCTCGGGACTAGTGATGAGTGAGCAGTTCTTC.

The chain employs TRBV7-6 and TRBJ2-7; 7 positions agree with TRBD1. CDR1 is SGHVS and CDR2 is FNYEAQ in the germline V gene. Trimming removed 4 bases from V and 3 bases from J; junction bases left unmatched: 3. The CDR3 sequence is 13 residues long. This chain's CDR3 is CASSSGTVYEQYF. DNA of the CDR3: TGTGCCAGCAGCTCCGGGACAGTCTACGAGCAGTACTTC.

The V call is TRBV2, the J call TRBJ2-5; D is unresolved. Germline assignment: CDR1 SNHLY and CDR2 FYNNEI. V was pared by 1 base and J by 2 bases, with 8 bases between. The CDR3 runs to 14 residues. The CDR3 sequence is CASSEEYLQETQYF. The CDR3 nucleotides are TGTGCCAGCAGTGAAGAGTACCTACAAGAGACCCAGTACTTC.

The V call is TRBV9, the J call TRBJ1-5; 9 positions match TRBD1. The CDR3 is made up of 15 amino acids. CDR1 SGDLS and CDR2 YYNGEE come from the germline V gene. V shed 8 bases and J 1 base; nucleotides not matched to a gene: 7. The CDR3 nucleotides are TGTGCCAGTACCAACAGGGGGCAAAGCAATCAGCCCCAGCATTTT. It translates to CASTNRGQSNQPQHF.

This chain links TRBV9 with TRBJ2-2, with 7 bases fitting TRBD2. The CDR3 is 17 amino acids. Per the germline V gene, CDR1 is SGDLS and CDR2 is YYNGEE. V lost 2 bases and J lost 1; bases outside the gene matches: 8. The CDR3 DNA reads as TGTGCCAGCAGCGTTGGGCGGGGGATTCAGAACACCGGGGAGCTGTTTTTT. Amino acid sequence: CASSVGRGIQNTGELFF.

The V gene is TRBV5-4, the J gene TRBJ2-3, with 11 bases aligning to TRBD2. CDR3 length: 15 residues. The V gene end was trimmed by 2 bases and the J gene end by 6 bases; junction bases not matched to a gene: 5. Per germline, CDR1 SGHNT and CDR2 YYREEE (reference sequence). CDR3 amino acids: CASSLVAGGTDTQYF. The CDR3 DNA reads as TGTGCCAGCAGCTTAGTAGCGGGGGGGACGGATACGCAGTATTTT.

This chain links TRBV3-1 (or the pseudogene TRBV3-2) with TRBJ1-1; 9 positions agree with TRBD1. V shed 4 bases and J 0 bases; nucleotides not matched to a gene: 6. There are 16 residues in the CDR3. CDR1 and CDR2 (germline): LGHDT, YNNKEL (reference sequence). The CDR3 nucleotides are TGTGCCAGCAGCCGAAGTACAGGGGGCATGAACACTGAAGCTTTCTTT. It specifies CASSRSTGGMNTEAFF.

This chain uses TRBV4-3 with TRBJ2-1; 7 bases agree with TRBD1. This CDR3 spans 16 amino acids. With V trimmed by 3 bases and J by 10 bases, 15 bases remained unmatched. The V gene's germline CDR1 is LGHNA and CDR2 YSLEER. Written as DNA, the CDR3 is TGCGCCAGCAGCCACCACAGGGGAGCCTCTTCCCGCGAGCAGTTCTTC. Translation gives CASSHHRGASSREQFF.

CDR3 amino acids: CASSYGGDQGYTF. The CDR3 coding sequence is TGTGCCAGCAGTTACGGAGGTGATCAAGGCTACACCTTC. The V and J genes are TRBV6-2 or TRBV6-3 and TRBJ1-2; D remains ambiguous. Trimming took 2 bases from V and 8 from J, leaving 12 bases between them. This CDR3 spans 13 amino acids. CDR1 is MNHEY, CDR2 SVGEGT, per germline.

The V call is TRBV19, the J call TRBJ2-2, with 7 bases identical to TRBD1. Germline CDR1 reads LNHDA; CDR2 reads SQIVND (reference sequence). V shed 8 bases, J shed 0 bases, and the junction held 6 bases outside the gene matches. This CDR3 contains 15 residues. The CDR3 protein is CASRTGQTNTGELFF. The CDR3 DNA reads TGTGCCAGTCGGACAGGCCAAACGAACACCGGGGAGCTGTTTTTT.

The CDR3 DNA sequence: TGTGCCAGCAGCTCCTCGGAGCTCTATAATTCACCCCTCCACTTT. Its protein product is CASSSSELYNSPLHF. The gene calls are TRBV3-1 (or the pseudogene TRBV3-2) and TRBJ1-6; D remains ambiguous. The CDR3 is 15 residues long. Germline V CDR1 and CDR2: LGHDT, YNNKEL (reference sequence). V dropped 5 bases and J dropped 3 bases, with 11 bases sitting between them.

The chain joins TRBV9 to TRBJ2-1; TRBD1 aligns across 10 bases. Germline V gene lookup returns CDR1 SGDLS and CDR2 YYNGEE. The CDR3 runs to 13 residues. CDR3 amino acids: CASTGGEHNEQFF. Written as DNA, the CDR3 is TGTGCTTCGACAGGGGGCGAACATAATGAGCAGTTCTTC.

V gene TRBV30 combines with J gene TRBJ2-3; 7 bases map to TRBD2. The CDR3 has 16 amino acids. Germline values: CDR1 GTSNPN, CDR2 SVGIG (reference sequence). V was clipped by 2 bases and J by 0 bases; unmatched bases: 8. Written as DNA, the CDR3 is TGTGCCTGGAGTATATTCCGAGCGGGGAGCACAGATACGCAGTATTTT. It codes for CAWSIFRAGSTDTQYF.

This CDR3 is CASSSSRNSYNSPLHF. The CDR3 DNA reads TGTGCCAGCAGTTCCTCGCGGAACTCCTATAATTCACCCCTCCACTTT. The chain combines TRBV27 with TRBJ1-6; D is unresolved. Trimming shortened V by 4 bases and J by 0 bases, and 10 bases separated the two germline ends. Germline loops: CDR1 MNHEY, CDR2 SMNVEV (reference sequence). The CDR3 is 16 amino acids.

The gene calls are TRBV4-3 and TRBJ1-2; 7 bases are a match to TRBD1. Germline CDR1 and CDR2: LGHNA and YSLEER. J lost 2 bases, V lost 0 bases, and 6 bases had no gene match. The CDR3 length is 16 residues. CDR3 residues: CASSQDSRQGNYGYTF. The CDR3 coding sequence is TGCGCCAGCAGCCAAGATTCTCGACAGGGCAACTATGGCTACACCTTC.

This clone turned up a few times. The chain carries TRBV2 and TRBJ1-2, with D unclear. Trimming removed 8 bases at V and 0 bases at J, with 13 bases between. In germline, CDR1 is SNHLY, CDR2 FYNNEI. The CDR3 length is 14 residues. The CDR3 DNA is TGTGCCAGCGTTTATGACAAAGCTAACTATGGCTACACCTTC. Translating gives CASVYDKANYGYTF.

The CDR3 nucleotides read TGCAGTGCTAGTGGAGGGTACGGAAACACCATATATTTT. Residues: CSASGGYGNTIYF. V is TRBV20-1 and J is TRBJ1-3; D is undetermined. The V and J ends lost 3 bases and 4 bases respectively, with 10 bases between them. The CDR3 runs to 13 residues. Germline CDR1 DFQATT, CDR2 SNEGSKA (reference sequence).